Following are 24 T cell receptor beta chains from one sample sequenced in a study of Graves' ophthalmopathy and Graves' hyperthyroidism. Beta-chain TCR CDR3 regions were amplified from RNA transcripts. The workflow started with a first-round RT-PCR run with HTBI primers and then moved on to a second-round multiplex PCR. Using its own MiXCR run on the multiplex PCR reads, TCRdb lists one record per CDR3 protein. The table has 400,000 to 450,000 distinct CDR3 sequences, under 25% seen once. Sequencing input: peripheral blood. The receptors here all came from a woman aged 18-30 years with stable Graves' hyperthyroidism.

In its sample, this clonotype was seen many times. The chain employs TRBV20-1 and TRBJ2-7; TRBD2 matches 11 bases. CDR1 DFQATT and CDR2 SNEGSKA come from the germline V gene (reference sequence). CDR3 length: 15 amino acids. V gave up 0 bases and J gave up 7 bases; unmatched junction bases: 8. The CDR3 DNA reads as TGCAGTGCTAGAGAGGGTAGTAGCGGGAGGGAAGAGCAGTACTTC. Protein sequence: CSAREGSSGREEQYF.

The V and J genes are TRBV12-3 or TRBV12-4 and TRBJ2-5, with a weak D call TRBD1 (5 bases). The CDR3 spans 14 residues. Trimming shortened V by 3 bases and J by 0 bases, and 8 bases separated the two germline ends. CDR3 sequence: CASSLTDYQETQYF. As DNA, the CDR3 is TGTGCCAGCAGTTTGACAGATTACCAAGAGACCCAGTACTTC.

The chain recombines TRBV7-8 with TRBJ1-6; maybe TRBD1 (5 bases). Germline values: CDR1 SGHVS, CDR2 FQNEAQ. The CDR3 runs 15 residues. V lost 5 bases and J 10 bases, leaving 18 bases between the germline ends. The CDR3 region has the DNA TGTGCCAGCAGCCTGGAATCGGGACTAAGCTCACCCCTCCACTTT. It encodes CASSLESGLSSPLHF.

About this clonotype itself: A much larger clone differs by one base, so this may be a read error. The J gene is TRBJ2-5, the V gene TRBV6-2 or TRBV6-3, with no clear D. The CDR3 extends over 13 amino acids. Germline values: CDR1 MNHEY, CDR2 SVGEGT. The CDR3 DNA is TGCGCCAGCAGCACCAACATTTGGGTGACCCAGTACTTC. This gives the protein CASSTNIWVTQYF.

This clonotype appeared a single time. V is TRBV7-9 and J is TRBJ2-7; D gene unclear. Germline V gene data show CDR1 as SEHNR and CDR2 as FQNEAQ (reference sequence). The CDR3 has 14 amino acids. V was pared by 0 bases and J by 1 base, with 7 bases between. The CDR3 sequence: CASSLAVYSYEQYF. Written as DNA, the CDR3 is TGTGCCAGCAGCTTAGCGGTCTATTCCTACGAGCAGTACTTC.

The V and J genes are TRBV6-5 and TRBJ2-2; D is unresolved. Trimming left V 0 bases short and J 1 base short, with 9 bases between. Looked up from germline, CDR1 is MNHEY and CDR2 is SVGAGI. CDR3 size: 16 residues. The CDR3 sequence: CASSYSSLENTGELFF. CDR3 in DNA: TGTGCCAGCAGTTACTCTAGTTTGGAGAACACCGGGGAGCTGTTTTTT.

The chain links TRBV2 to TRBJ1-2; the D is unclear. V lost 4 bases and J 4 bases, leaving 10 bases between the germline ends. The CDR3 sequence is 13 residues long. Germline-derived CDR1 and CDR2 are SNHLY and FYNNEI. CDR3 residues: CASSGLGIYGYTF. The DNA for the CDR3 is TGTGCCAGCAGTGGGCTGGGTATCTATGGCTACACCTTC.

This clonotype came up many times. The V call is TRBV29-1, the J call TRBJ2-3; 11 bases map to TRBD2. In germline, CDR1 is SQVTM, CDR2 ANQGSEA. The CDR3 consists of 15 residues. The trim removed 5 bases at V and 2 bases at J, leaving 6 bases unmatched. CDR3 nucleotide sequence: TGCAGCGTTTCGAGACTAGCGGGAAACACAGATACGCAGTATTTT. As protein: CSVSRLAGNTDTQYF.

This clonotype has ten or more counts. A much more abundant neighbour one base away suggests this may be a read error. The chain has TRBV6-1 and TRBJ2-7, with D hard to call. The CDR3 has 11 residues. Germline CDR1 reads MNHNS; CDR2 reads SASEGT. The CDR3 loop reads CASSEGYGQYF. CDR3 in DNA: TGTGCCAGCAGTGAAGGATACGGGCAGTACTTC.

This clonotype was observed many times. The genes are TRBV20-1 and TRBJ2-7; D call uncertain. Per the germline V gene, CDR1 is DFQATT and CDR2 is SNEGSKA (reference sequence). This CDR3 has 15 amino acids. V lost 2 bases to trimming and J lost 3 bases, with 17 bases between them. The CDR3 coding sequence is TGCAGTGCTAGACCGGCAGGCAGAACCTTCTACGAGCAGTACTTC. Translation gives CSARPAGRTFYEQYF.

Regarding this clonotype: A read error is possible here, since a much larger clone lies one base away. The chain uses TRBV20-1 and TRBJ2-7; D tentatively reads TRBD1 or TRBD2 (5 bases each). The V end was cut by 5 bases, the J end by 7 bases, with 27 bases between. Germline-derived CDR1 and CDR2 are DFQATT and SNEGSKA (reference sequence). This CDR3 has 16 residues. CDR3 coding DNA: TGCAGTGCTTTTGGGACCGGTTCTGTGATGGTCGAGGAGCAGTACTTC. Protein product: CSAFGTGSVMVEEQYF.

Details on this clonotype: Because it lacks the conserved phenylalanine or tryptophan at the end, this CDR3 is likely a read error. The V call is TRBV20-1, the J call TRBJ1-5; a weak D match, TRBD1 (5 bases). The CDR3 runs 13 residues. CDR1 is DFQATT, CDR2 SNEGSKA, per germline (reference sequence). As DNA, the CDR3 is TGCAGTGCTCCAACCGGGACCAATCAGCCACAGCATGTT. Residues: CSAPTGTNQPQHV.

This clonotype was picked up many times. This chain joins TRBV10-3 and TRBJ1-5, with 9 positions matching TRBD1. Germline CDR1 is ENHRY and CDR2 is SYGVKD. After removal of 8 bases from V and 0 bases from J, the junction contained 14 bases not matched to a gene. The CDR3 extends over 18 amino acids. The CDR3 DNA sequence: TGTGCCATCGAAGACCGGGACAGGGAGACCCATAGCAATCAGCCCCAGCATTTT. This sequence encodes CAIEDRDRETHSNQPQHF.

The chain is built from TRBV20-1 and TRBJ2-7; D unresolved. The CDR3 is 12 amino acids. Germline assignment: CDR1 DFQATT and CDR2 SNEGSKA (reference sequence). The V end was cut by 1 base, the J end by 3 bases, with 7 bases between. The CDR3 nucleotides read TGCAGTGCTAGAGGACCGGTCTACGAGCAGTACTTC. This gives the protein CSARGPVYEQYF.

This clonotype was found many times. The chain has TRBV7-2 and TRBJ2-1; D is possibly TRBD2 (6 bases). Trimming cost V 2 bases and J 2 bases, with 13 bases left between them. The CDR3 length is 16 residues. Germline V CDR1 and CDR2: SGHTA, FQGNSA. This CDR3 is CASSLWSSATYNEQFF. DNA of the CDR3: TGTGCCAGCAGCTTATGGTCTAGCGCTACCTACAATGAGCAGTTCTTC.

The chain employs TRBV2 and TRBJ1-1; D gene unclear. V lost 1 base to trimming and J lost 1 base, with 16 bases between them. Germline loops: CDR1 SNHLY, CDR2 FYNNEI. This CDR3 has 17 amino acids. In DNA form, the CDR3 reads TGTGCCAGCAGTGAAGAGACTAGGAGCGTACAGAACACTGAAGCTTTCTTT. Amino acids: CASSEETRSVQNTEAFF.

This clonotype was recorded many times. The V call is TRBV7-8, the J call TRBJ2-7, with D uncertain. Germline loops: CDR1 SGHVS, CDR2 FQNEAQ. The CDR3 has 14 residues. Trimming cost V 1 base and J 4 bases, with 11 bases left between them. The DNA of the CDR3 is TGTGCCAGCAGCTTAGAGGGTAGCAGATACGAGCAGTACTTC. Its translation is CASSLEGSRYEQYF.

This clonotype was picked up many times. The chain uses TRBV6-1 and TRBJ2-5, with 8 bases identical to TRBD1. Unmatched junction bases numbered 12, after V lost 10 bases and J lost 5 bases. CDR1 is MNHNS, CDR2 SASEGT, per germline. This CDR3 comprises 14 residues. The CDR3 here is CATDPGQEVETQYF. CDR3 nucleotide sequence: TGTGCCACGGATCCGGGACAGGAGGTCGAGACCCAGTACTTC.

This clonotype showed up many times. V is TRBV7-2 and J is TRBJ2-2; no definite D call. From germline, CDR1 is SGHTA and CDR2 FQGNSA. CDR3 length: 14 amino acids. Trimming removed 4 bases at V and 6 bases at J, with 12 bases between. The CDR3 reads CASSSNRGSGELFF. As DNA, the CDR3 is TGTGCCAGCAGCTCTAATCGAGGCTCCGGGGAGCTGTTTTTT.

This clonotype was counted at least ten times. The gene calls are TRBV5-1 and TRBJ2-7, with D unresolved. Trimming stripped 1 base from V and 1 base from J, with 9 bases between. This CDR3 has 14 residues. Germline V CDR1 and CDR2: SGHRS, YFSETQ. The CDR3 DNA is TGCGCCAGCAGCTTGCCCAGCAGTTCCTACGAGCAGTACTTC. The encoded protein is CASSLPSSSYEQYF.

This clonotype was found many times. The rearrangement uses TRBV15 and TRBJ1-1, with no clear D. Per germline, CDR1 LNHNV and CDR2 YYDKDF (reference sequence). The CDR3 spans 14 residues. Trimming pared 5 bases from V and 5 bases from J, leaving 15 bases between. The CDR3 DNA is TGTGCCACCAGCTTGCGGATCGAAGGGACTGAAGCTTTCTTT. Translation: CATSLRIEGTEAFF.

In its sample, this clonotype was seen many times. The J gene is TRBJ2-7, the V gene TRBV5-1; TRBD1 aligns across 9 bases. The CDR3 loop spans 13 amino acids. Per the germline V gene, CDR1 is SGHRS and CDR2 is YFSETQ. Trimming took 5 bases from V and 2 from J; bases not matched to a gene: 2. CDR3 loop: CASRRTGAYEQYF. CDR3 nucleotides: TGCGCCAGCAGACGGACAGGGGCCTACGAGCAGTACTTC.

The table lists this clonotype with many counts. The chain couples TRBV7-3 to TRBJ1-2; 10 positions agree with TRBD1. The junction had 3 bases not matched to a gene; V was cut back by 5 bases and J by 9 bases. The length of the CDR3 is 12 residues. Germline V gene data show CDR1 as SGHTA and CDR2 as FQGTGA. CDR3 loop: CASSPGQGSYTF. For the CDR3, the DNA is TGTGCCAGCAGCCCGGGACAGGGGAGCTACACCTTC.

This clonotype was seen a few times. The chain is built from TRBV13 and TRBJ1-1, with D perhaps TRBD1 (5 bases). The CDR3 loop spans 14 amino acids. The germline gives CDR1 PRHDT, CDR2 FYEKMQ (reference sequence). V was cut by 1 base and J by 1 base, with 7 bases left in between. The CDR3 region is CASSLVGENTEAFF. CDR3 bases: TGTGCCAGCAGCTTAGTGGGGGAGAACACTGAAGCTTTCTTT.